A single T cell receptor (beta chain) is shown here with its context. Its antigen remains unknown. This record belongs to a study of OX40 agonist ivuxolimab in advanced cancers. The wider study: Ivuxolimab was delivered to patients intravenously every 2 weeks at doses spanning 0.01 to 10 mg/kg. Dose-escalation patients had hepatocellular carcinoma, melanoma, renal cell or head and neck cancer. Whole-study findings and limits: Averaging showed that CD8+ T cells had more expanded clones than CD4+ did.

V shed 3 bases and J 8 bases; nucleotides not matched to a gene: 7. Germline V gene lookup returns CDR1 SGHTA and CDR2 FQGNSA. This CDR3 is 14 amino acids long. Profiling relied on immunoSEQ multiplex PCR, and the TCRdb table lists in-frame clones only, not all of them. Of tens of thousands of clones in the sample, more than 75% were seen once. The J gene is TRBJ2-1, the V gene TRBV7-2; 7 bases fit TRBD2. This TCR derives from an adult with an advanced solid tumor such as melanoma, head and neck, liver or kidney cancer. The sequenced sample was CD4+ or CD8+ T cells sorted from blood, obtained in a trial of the OX40 agonist ivuxolimab. The CDR3 DNA reads as TGTGCCAGCAGCTTCGGACTAGTCATCGATGAGCAGTTCTTC. The encoded protein is CASSFGLVIDEQFF.